A single sample gave rise to the 16 T cell receptor beta chains below, sequenced in a study of blood T cell repertoires in COVID-19. This table comes from immunoSEQ multiplex PCR, and its TCRdb copy is limited to in-frame clones, with some not included. The profile covers 80,000 to 100,000 clones, with around three quarters appearing a single time and 8% to 9% taken by the ten largest. Sequenced input: peripheral blood. All receptors derive from a man in his fifties who had recovered from COVID-19.

The chain combines TRBV27 with TRBJ1-6; 9 bases are shared with TRBD1. With V trimmed by 6 bases and J by 5 bases, 2 bases remained unmatched. The germline V gene encodes CDR1 MNHEY and CDR2 SMNVEV (reference sequence). The CDR3 contains 14 residues. CDR3 residues: CASSRDRDNSPLHF. In DNA form, the CDR3 reads TGTGCCAGCAGCCGGGACAGGGATAATTCACCCCTCCACTTT.

This clone was seen a few times. CDR3 region: CASSPLELGEQYF. The CDR3 nucleotides are TGTGCCAGCAGCCCACTAGAGCTGGGGGAGCAGTACTTC. The chain carries TRBV3-1 (or the pseudogene TRBV3-2) and TRBJ2-7; possible D gene TRBD2, 5 bases. Germline-derived CDR1 and CDR2 are LGHDT and YNNKEL (reference sequence). The ends were cut back, 4 bases at V and 7 bases at J, with 14 bases in the middle. This CDR3 is 13 amino acids long.

The chain couples TRBV28 to TRBJ1-3, with no clear D. The CDR3 contains 15 residues. Trimming took off 2 bases at V and 0 bases at J, with 8 bases between the two ends. From germline, CDR1 is MDHEN and CDR2 SYDVKM. In nucleotides, the CDR3 is TGTGCCAGCAGTTTAGGTAGCCACTCTGGAAACACCATATATTTT. Amino acid sequence: CASSLGSHSGNTIYF.

There are a few counts of this clone. V is TRBV4-2 and J is TRBJ1-2, with D hard to call. V lost 1 base to trimming and J lost 3 bases, with 6 bases between them. CDR1 LGHNA and CDR2 YNFKEQ come from the germline V gene. This CDR3 has 13 amino acids. The CDR3 DNA sequence: TGTGCCAGCAGCCAAGTCGGAGACTATGGCTACACCTTC. It encodes CASSQVGDYGYTF.

The V gene is TRBV27, the J gene TRBJ2-7; 7 bases match TRBD2. Germline assignment: CDR1 MNHEY and CDR2 SMNVEV (reference sequence). CDR3 length: 15 amino acids. With V trimmed by 6 bases and J by 4 bases, 12 bases remained unmatched. The CDR3 nucleotides are TGTGCCAGCAGGCTCGCTAGCGGAGCCATATACGAGCAGTACTTC. Amino acid sequence: CASRLASGAIYEQYF.

The rearrangement links TRBV18 to TRBJ1-1; D call uncertain. The V end lost 4 bases, the J end lost 1 base, and 7 bases lay between the germline ends. Germline V gene sequence: CDR1 KGHSH, CDR2 LQKENI. The CDR3 covers 13 residues. The CDR3 protein is CASSREKNTEAFF. The CDR3 nucleotides are TGTGCCAGCTCACGAGAGAAGAACACTGAAGCTTTCTTT.

The rearrangement joins TRBV19 to TRBJ2-7, with 7 positions matching TRBD1. Germline-derived CDR1 and CDR2 are LNHDA and SQIVND (reference sequence). This CDR3 comprises 14 residues. Losses at the gene ends were 4 bases for V and 5 bases for J; bases not matched to a gene: 8. CDR3 loop: CASSTAQGRDEQYF. CDR3 coding DNA: TGTGCCAGTAGTACCGCACAGGGGCGAGACGAGCAGTACTTC.

The chain is built from TRBV10-1 and TRBJ1-6; TRBD1 might be the D (6 bases). The CDR3 is made up of 13 amino acids. The V gene's germline CDR1 is WNHNN and CDR2 SYGVQD (reference sequence). Trimming took off 6 bases at V and 9 bases at J, with 12 bases between the two ends. CDR3 coding DNA: TGCGCCAGCAGCCGGGACAATGCTTCACCCCTCCACTTT. Protein sequence: CASSRDNASPLHF.

The V gene is TRBV6-5, the J gene TRBJ1-3, with a possible D match to TRBD1 (6 bases). Trimming took 6 bases from V and 2 from J, leaving 8 bases between them. The length of the CDR3 is 13 residues. Germline CDR1 and CDR2: MNHEY and SVGAGI. CDR3 residues: CASSRQAGNTIYF. In DNA, the CDR3 is TGTGCCAGCAGCCGACAGGCTGGAAACACCATATATTTT.

The sample holds one count of this clone. V gene TRBV3-1 (or the pseudogene TRBV3-2) combines with J gene TRBJ2-5; D is perhaps TRBD1 (6 bases). The V and J ends lost 0 bases and 7 bases respectively, with 15 bases between them. Germline lookup yields CDR1 LGHDT and CDR2 YNNKEL (reference sequence). The CDR3 totals 15 residues. The CDR3 loop reads CASSQEKGVPGTQYF. DNA of the CDR3: TGTGCCAGCAGCCAAGAGAAGGGGGTCCCAGGGACCCAGTACTTC.

The rearrangement links TRBV21-1 to TRBJ2-3; the DNA was not used to check the table's D call, TRBD2. TRBV21-1 is flagged as a pseudogene. The CDR3 has 19 residues. CDR3 in amino acids: CASSQTLSRVAPYTDTQYF. CDR3 sequence (DNA): TGTGCCAGCAGCCAGACCCTGAGCCGGGTAGCACCCTACACAGATACGCAGTATTTT.

The chain employs TRBV5-1 and TRBJ2-3; a possible D gene is TRBD1 (6 bases). The CDR3 is made up of 14 amino acids. The V end was cut by 2 bases, the J end by 6 bases, with 13 bases between. Germline lookup yields CDR1 SGHRS and CDR2 YFSETQ. CDR3 in amino acids: CASSFQGKDDTQYF. Here the CDR3 DNA reads TGCGCCAGCAGCTTTCAGGGGAAGGATGATACGCAGTATTTT.

The rearrangement links TRBV19 to TRBJ1-4, with D possibly matching TRBD1 (5 bases). V lost 3 bases, J lost 6 bases, and 11 bases lay in between. Germline loops: CDR1 LNHDA, CDR2 SQIVND (reference sequence). This CDR3 comprises 14 residues. The CDR3, as DNA: TGTGCCAGTAGTATCAGGGCCAGGGATGAAAAACTGTTTTTT. Translated: CASSIRARDEKLFF. The entire variable domain, with the rest obtained from reference TRBV19 and TRBJ1-4, is as follows: DGGITQSPKYLFRKEGQNVTLSCEQNLNHDAMYWYRQDPGQGLRLIYYSQIVNDFQKGDIAEGYSVSREKKESFPLTVTSAQKNPTAFYLCASSIRARDEKLFFGSGTQLSVL.

The chain links TRBV29-1 to TRBJ2-5; tentative D call: TRBD2 (5 bases). The CDR3 consists of 12 residues. V lost 7 bases and J lost 5, with 14 bases in between. Germline CDR1 reads SQVTM; CDR2 reads ANQGSEA. CDR3: CSAQEGIETQYF. The CDR3 region has the DNA TGCAGCGCCCAAGAGGGCATTGAGACCCAGTACTTC.

The V call is TRBV9, the J call TRBJ1-5; the D gene is possibly TRBD1 (5 bases). V lost 3 bases, J lost 0 bases, and 16 bases lay in between. The CDR3 has 17 amino acids. Germline V CDR1 and CDR2: SGDLS, YYNGEE. The CDR3: CASSAGAGLGSNQPQHF. In DNA form, the CDR3 reads TGTGCCAGCAGCGCCGGGGCGGGGTTGGGTAGCAATCAGCCCCAGCATTTT.

The chain uses TRBV19 and TRBJ2-1, with 11 bases matching TRBD2. Germline CDR1 reads LNHDA; CDR2 reads SQIVND (reference sequence). The V gene end was trimmed by 9 bases and the J gene end by 7 bases; junction bases not matched to a gene: 8. CDR3 length: 14 residues. The CDR3, as DNA: TGTGCCAGCAAGACGTCTAGCGGGAGGAATGAGCAGTTCTTC. This gives the protein CASKTSSGRNEQFF.